The sequence of this TCR beta chain was determined in a study of blood T cell repertoires in COVID-19. Study-wide background: Whether acute or convalescent, the COVID-19 samples came from the United States, Italy and Spain. Sample material is recorded as cDNA or gDNA derived from T cells, B-cell-depleted T cells, or PBMCs.

As originally analysed: Estimated nucleated cell counts came from reference gene primer amplification. Only in-frame clones appear in the TCRdb table, and some are missing; sequencing was by immunoSEQ multiplex PCR. D and trimming come from the DNA, and the V and J calls and clone size come from that table. Of 200,000 to 250,000 clones listed, approximately 85% are singletons. This CDR3 has 21 amino acids. Material for sequencing was peripheral blood. The chain carries TRBV21-1 and TRBJ1-4; the table calls TRBD1, which could not be checked here. TRBV21-1 is listed as a pseudogene. The receptor comes from a man aged 45-65 years with COVID-19, enrolled during active disease. For the CDR3, the DNA is TGTGCCAGCAGCACGGCCGGTGGTGCAGGGGGCCTAAAGTCAACTAATGAAAAACTGTTTTTT. This gives the protein CASSTAGGAGGLKSTNEKLFF.